This TCR beta chain was recovered during a study of cytomegalovirus exposure and HLA in healthy donors. Study outcomes and limitations: In an earlier analysis, about 87% or about 30%: the productive usage of most TCR beta V segments. Rarity held for most TCR sequences, but there were some public TCRs that occurred in many donors. Association of 16,951 TCR beta sequences with HLA alleles was found at 0.05 false discovery rate in a later analysis.

This CDR3 spans 14 amino acids. Germline V CDR1 and CDR2: MNHNS, SASEGT. The V gene lost 2 bases and the J gene lost 2 bases, with 9 bases spanning the gap. This clone was observed a handful of times. Its target is unknown. Amplification used 60 Vbeta primers and 13 Jbeta primers. TCRdb's copy holds only in-frame clones and misses some; the assay was immunoSEQ multiplex PCR. The repertoire includes about 140,000 clones, roughly three quarters of them detected once, and 1.5% to 2% sits in the top ten. This sequence joins TRBV6-1 and TRBJ1-2; no clear D gene. The sequenced sample consisted of PBMCs. The source of this sequence is a woman in her thirties in good health and CMV-seronegative. The CDR3 DNA reads as TGTGCCAGCAGTGAAAGACTGGAAAACTATGGCTACACCTTC. Its protein product is CASSERLENYGYTF.